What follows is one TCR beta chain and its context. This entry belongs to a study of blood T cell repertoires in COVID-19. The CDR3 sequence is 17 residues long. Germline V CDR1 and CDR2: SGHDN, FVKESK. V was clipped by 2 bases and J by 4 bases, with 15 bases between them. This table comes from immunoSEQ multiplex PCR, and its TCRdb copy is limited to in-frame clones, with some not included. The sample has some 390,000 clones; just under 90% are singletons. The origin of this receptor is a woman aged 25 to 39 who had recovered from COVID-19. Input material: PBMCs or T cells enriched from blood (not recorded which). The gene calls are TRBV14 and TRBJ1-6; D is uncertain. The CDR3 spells CASSQIIKAGYNSPLHF. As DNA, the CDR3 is TGTGCCAGCAGCCAAATAATAAAGGCAGGATATAATTCACCCCTCCACTTT.